This T cell receptor (beta chain) originates from a study of type 1 and type 2 diabetes patients. The study, taken as a whole, reports: Type 1 diabetes repertoires were significantly less diverse than type 2 diabetes ones.

The PCR template was genomic DNA. The TCR beta CDR3 region was amplified using 30 forward and 13 reverse primers. MiXCR, applied by TCRdb to the multiplex PCR reads, yields one record per CDR3 protein. The sample consists of about 250,000 distinct CDR3 sequences, around 47% of them appearing once. Turning to this clonotype: The antigen is unknown.

CDR3 length: 13 amino acids. Germline values: CDR1 GTSNPN, CDR2 SVGIG (reference sequence). With 5 bases removed from V and 5 bases from J, the gap between germline ends came to 15 bases. This chain uses TRBV30 with TRBJ1-1; D gene unclear. The sequence was collected from a man aged 18-30 years with type 2 diabetes. Sequenced sample: peripheral blood mononuclear cells (PBMCs). DNA for the CDR3: TGTGCCTGGGCCATTATTGAGCGGACTGAAGCTTTCTTT. Its protein is CAWAIIERTEAFF.